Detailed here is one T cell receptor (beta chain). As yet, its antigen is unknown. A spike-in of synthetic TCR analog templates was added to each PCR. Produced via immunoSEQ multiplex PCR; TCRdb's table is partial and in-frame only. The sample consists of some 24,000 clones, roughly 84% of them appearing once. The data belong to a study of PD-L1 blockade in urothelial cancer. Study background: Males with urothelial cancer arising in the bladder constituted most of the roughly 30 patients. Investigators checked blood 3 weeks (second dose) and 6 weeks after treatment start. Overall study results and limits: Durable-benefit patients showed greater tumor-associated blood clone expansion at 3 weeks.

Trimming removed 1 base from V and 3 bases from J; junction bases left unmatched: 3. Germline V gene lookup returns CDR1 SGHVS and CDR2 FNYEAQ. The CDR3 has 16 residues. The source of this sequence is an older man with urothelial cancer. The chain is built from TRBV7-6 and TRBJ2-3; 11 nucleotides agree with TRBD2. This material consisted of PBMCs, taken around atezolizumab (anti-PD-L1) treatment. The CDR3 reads CASSLVAGGITDTQYF. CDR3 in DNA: TGTGCCAGCAGCTTAGTAGCGGGAGGGATAACAGATACGCAGTATTTT.